This entry is about one TCR beta chain. The antigen it binds to is not known. Base-call qualities are not available, and no considerably larger clone is one nucleotide away. The QIAamp DNA FFPE kit was used to extract genomic DNA from formalin-fixed paraffin-embedded autopsy tissue. The CDR3 goes from the cysteine to the phenylalanine over 13 residues. The sequence is cut down to CDR3 DNA, 39 bases in frame from base 1. Relative to germline, V is 0 bases shorter and J is 7 bases shorter, with 8 bases between their ends. The germline V gene sets CDR1 to SGDLS and CDR2 to YYNGEE. The sample is drawn from a study of T cell repertoires in MIS-A myocarditis (dated by TCRdb to between 2021 and 2024). Amplification of TCRbeta CDR3 regions relied on the immunoSEQ bias-controlled multiplex PCR, followed by high-throughput sequencing. The source study handled its data this way. The immunoSEQ vendor pipeline collapsed and filtered CDR3 sequences to measure the abundance and frequency of each unique TCRbeta CDR3. Using a 90% global sequence identity threshold, CD-HIT clustered dominant CDR3 amino acid sequences together with SARS-CoV-2-specific ImmuneCODE TCRbeta sequences. Clones were classed as hyperexpanded at frequencies of 0.1 to 1 and as large at frequencies of 0.01 to 0.1. The CDR3 amino acid sequences and the V and J gene assignments of the dominant clones were confirmed with MiXCR. The R stringdist package was used to calculate Levenshtein distances between the patient clonotypes and the ImmuneCODE hits. The immuneACCESS repertoire file appears here via TCRdb, limited to in-frame rearrangements. These files lack a portion of the clones; in checked studies, under half of the deficit traces to unresolved V genes, and the cause of the others is not known. That table furnishes V, J and clone size, whereas the DNA furnished D and trimming. Within this sample are about 15,000 clones, with 74% of them counted one time only. Clones ranked in the top ten supply 50% to 75% of the sample.

The clonotype comes from a man between 18 and 29 years old with fulminant myocarditis from multisystem inflammatory syndrome in adults (MIS-A) after COVID-19. Sequencing was performed on left ventricle heart tissue obtained at autopsy. The cell subset or site label of this sample denotes: cardiac tissue sample (left or right ventricle, interventricular septum, or pericardium). The sequence joins TRBV9 to TRBJ1-5; confidence is insufficient to name the D gene. The nucleotide sequence is TGTGCCAGCAGCGTAGATCTGAACCAGCCCCAGCATTTT. Its product reads: CASSVDLNQPQHF.